This T cell receptor (beta chain) was captured in a study of T cell responses to AZD1222 COVID-19 vaccine. Libraries were prepared by immunoSEQ multiplex PCR; TCRdb keeps only in-frame clonotypes and omits some of them. The table has 200,000 or so clones, 85% to 90% seen once. Regarding the study as a whole: The donor group comprised mostly white British people and more females; the analysis possibly underestimated clonal diversity. CD4 TCRs associated with vaccination spanned spike, dominating at 160-218 and 743-854. Only 5 or 6 people who got AZD1222 tested seropositive at baseline. Targeting of unmutated variant regions was reportedly seen in nearly half of spike-specific TCRs.

Germline trimming cut 1 base from V and 6 bases from J; bases unmatched to any gene: 7. Germline assignment: CDR1 LGHDT and CDR2 YNNKEL (reference sequence). The CDR3 is made up of 15 amino acids. With regard to this clone: Its target is unknown.

The sequenced sample was peripheral blood, obtained on day 0 of AZD1222 vaccination. The receptor's source is an adult in good health. This rearrangement joins TRBV3-1 (or the pseudogene TRBV3-2) to TRBJ2-5; 8 positions match TRBD2. Written as DNA, the CDR3 is TGTGCCAGCAGCCAAGGAATCGCGGGGGGAAAGACCCAGTACTTC. Its protein is CASSQGIAGGKTQYF.